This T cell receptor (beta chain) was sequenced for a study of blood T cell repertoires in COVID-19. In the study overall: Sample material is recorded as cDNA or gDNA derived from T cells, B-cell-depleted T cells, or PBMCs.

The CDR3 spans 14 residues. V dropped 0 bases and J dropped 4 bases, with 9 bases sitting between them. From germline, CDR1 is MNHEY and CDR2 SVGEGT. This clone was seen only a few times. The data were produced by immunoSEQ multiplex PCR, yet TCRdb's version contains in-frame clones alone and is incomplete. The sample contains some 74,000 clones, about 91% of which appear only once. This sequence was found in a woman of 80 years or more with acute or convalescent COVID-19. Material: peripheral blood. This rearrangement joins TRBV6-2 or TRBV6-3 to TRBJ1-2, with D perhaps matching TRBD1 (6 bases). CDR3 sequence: CASSYSQGGYGYTF. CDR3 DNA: TGTGCCAGCAGTTACTCACAGGGTGGCTATGGCTACACCTTC.